A few counts support the clone carrying this TCR beta chain. These data originate in a study of cytomegalovirus exposure and HLA in healthy donors. The CDR3 is 12 amino acids. Looked up from germline, CDR1 is SQVTM and CDR2 is ANQGSEA. V was shortened by 4 bases and J by 4 bases, with 10 bases between the two germline ends. The PCR employed 60 Vbeta primers together with 13 Jbeta primers. The assay was immunoSEQ multiplex PCR, and TCRdb's table has in-frame clones only and misses some. The top ten clones hold roughly 2% of a sample with 310,000 or so clones, about 87% of them seen once. The rearrangement joins TRBV29-1 to TRBJ1-1; no clear D. Material for sequencing was PBMCs. The origin of this receptor is a woman aged 18-29 years in good health and CMV-seronegative. CDR3 sequence reads: CSVGTGFTEAFF. The DNA for the CDR3 is TGCAGCGTTGGTACCGGGTTCACTGAAGCTTTCTTT.